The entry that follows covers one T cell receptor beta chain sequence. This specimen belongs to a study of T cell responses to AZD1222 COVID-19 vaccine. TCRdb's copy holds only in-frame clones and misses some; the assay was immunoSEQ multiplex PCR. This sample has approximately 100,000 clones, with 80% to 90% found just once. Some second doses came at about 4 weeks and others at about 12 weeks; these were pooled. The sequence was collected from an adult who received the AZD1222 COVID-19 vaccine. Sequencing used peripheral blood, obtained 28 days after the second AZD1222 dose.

This chain's CDR3 is CASSPTRGWNSPLHF. CDR3 coding DNA: TGTGCCAGCAGTCCCACCCGGGGGTGGAATTCACCCCTCCACTTT. The chain couples TRBV28 to TRBJ1-6; a weak D match, TRBD1 (5 bases). Trimming shortened V by 5 bases and J by 7 bases, and 15 bases separated the two germline ends. CDR1 and CDR2 (germline): MDHEN, SYDVKM. There are 15 residues in the CDR3. Using reference TRBV28 and TRBJ1-6 for the parts outside the CDR3, the full variable domain is DVKVTQSSRYLVKRTGEKVFLECVQDMDHENMFWYRQDPGLGLRLIYFSYDVKMKEKGDIPEGYSVSREKKERFSLILESASTNQTSMYLCASSPTRGWNSPLHFGNGTRLTVT.